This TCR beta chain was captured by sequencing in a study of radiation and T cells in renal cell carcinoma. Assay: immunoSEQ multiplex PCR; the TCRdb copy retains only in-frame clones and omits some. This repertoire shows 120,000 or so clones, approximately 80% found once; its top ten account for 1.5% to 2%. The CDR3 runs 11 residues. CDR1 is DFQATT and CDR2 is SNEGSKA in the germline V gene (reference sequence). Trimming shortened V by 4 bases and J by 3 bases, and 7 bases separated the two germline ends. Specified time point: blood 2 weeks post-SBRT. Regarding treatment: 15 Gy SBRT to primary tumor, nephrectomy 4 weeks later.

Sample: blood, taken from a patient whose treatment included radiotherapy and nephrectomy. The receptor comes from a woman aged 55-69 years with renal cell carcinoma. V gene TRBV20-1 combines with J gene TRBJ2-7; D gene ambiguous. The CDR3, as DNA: TGCAGTGCTAATCACGTCTACGAGCAGTACTTC. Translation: CSANHVYEQYF.